These T cell receptor beta chains were read from a single sample in a study of cytomegalovirus exposure and HLA in healthy donors. Data came from immunoSEQ multiplex PCR; TCRdb stores just in-frame clones and leaves some out. The sample contains approximately 150,000 clones, roughly 86% of which appear only once. Sequencing used PBMCs. The receptor source for this set is a man aged 18-30 years in good health and CMV-seropositive. CDR3s include the opening cysteine and the closing phenylalanine or tryptophan.

V gene: TRBV12-5; CDR3 protein: CASGIGTGGWNEKLFF
V gene: TRBV27; CDR3 protein: CASSFGEKLFF
V gene: TRBV19; CDR3 protein: CASSGTAYYEQYF
V gene: TRBV19; CDR3 protein: CASSTVRGDEQYF
V gene: TRBV6-1; CDR3 protein: CASSEFSGVSTDTQYF
V gene: TRBV27; CDR3 protein: CASSEPGQGNTEQFF
V gene: TRBV5-1; CDR3 protein: CASSLGGTFYHRELFF
V gene: TRBV7-3; CDR3 protein: CASSLMGAGSLNEQFF
V gene: TRBV2; CDR3 protein: CASHAWEGGAGKKLFF
V gene: TRBV7-6; CDR3 protein: CASSLEQVSYEQYF
V gene: TRBV5-4; CDR3 protein: CASNLGQDQETQYF
V gene: TRBV28; CDR3 protein: CASSLQATEGNQPQHF
V gene: TRBV2; CDR3 protein: CASSMTGGNQPQHF
V gene: TRBV10-1; CDR3 protein: CASSVGGSSYNEQFF
V gene: TRBV2; CDR3 protein: CASSGTGQGYGYTF
V gene: TRBV6-1; CDR3 protein: CASSGGFEGGETQYF
V gene: TRBV9; CDR3 protein: CASSPSRELMNTEAFF